Shown below are 15 T cell receptor beta chains from a single sample sequenced in a study of cytomegalovirus exposure and HLA in healthy donors. The PCR ran on 60 Vbeta and 13 Jbeta primers. TCRdb's table, derived via immunoSEQ multiplex PCR, lists solely in-frame clones and lacks some. In the table there are around 200,000 clones, roughly 80% of which are singletons. Sequencing input: PBMCs. All receptors come from a boy younger than 18 in good health and CMV-seronegative.

The chain links TRBV12-5 to TRBJ2-2; 10 bases align to TRBD2. The CDR3 is 21 residues long. Germline CDR1 and CDR2: LGHNT and FRNRAP. Germline trimming cut 5 bases from V and 6 bases from J; bases unmatched to any gene: 24. The CDR3 sequence is CASGPSEKASGSDVVAGELFF. In nucleotides, the CDR3 is TGTGCTAGTGGTCCCTCAGAAAAAGCTAGCGGGAGCGATGTCGTGGCCGGGGAGCTGTTTTTT.

The chain recombines TRBV30 with TRBJ2-1, with 10 bases identical to TRBD2. Germline loops: CDR1 GTSNPN, CDR2 SVGIG (reference sequence). This CDR3 comprises 15 residues. Unmatched junction bases numbered 7, after V lost 1 base and J lost 7 bases. The CDR3 spells CAWSAGTSVGNEQFF. The CDR3 nucleotides are TGTGCCTGGAGTGCCGGGACTAGCGTCGGGAATGAGCAGTTCTTC.

The gene calls are TRBV6-1 and TRBJ1-2; possibly TRBD1 for D (5 bases). The CDR3 runs 11 residues. CDR1 and CDR2 (germline): MNHNS, SASEGT. Trimming took off 3 bases at V and 13 bases at J, with 12 bases between the two ends. CDR3 protein: CASSERAQATF. The CDR3 nucleotides are TGTGCCAGCAGTGAGCGCGCACAGGCCACCTTC.

The rearrangement joins TRBV6-5 to TRBJ1-2; D remains ambiguous. The length of the CDR3 is 13 residues. Germline CDR1 reads MNHEY; CDR2 reads SVGAGI. V shed 0 bases and J shed 5 bases, with 7 bases lying between them. This chain's CDR3 is CASSYSPSYGYTF. The CDR3 DNA is TGTGCCAGCAGTTACTCCCCCAGTTATGGCTACACCTTC.

The chain carries TRBV7-9 and TRBJ2-7; TRBD2 agrees at 12 bases. The CDR3 contains 16 residues. The germline gives CDR1 SEHNR, CDR2 FQNEAQ (reference sequence). Losses at the gene ends were 5 bases for V and 6 bases for J; bases not matched to a gene: 11. The CDR3: CASSKGLAGPTSEQYF. The CDR3 DNA is TGTGCCAGCAGCAAGGGACTAGCGGGCCCTACAAGCGAGCAGTACTTC.

This sequence joins TRBV9 and TRBJ1-2; 8 positions agree with TRBD1. Germline CDR1 and CDR2: SGDLS and YYNGEE. The CDR3 runs to 15 residues. Unmatched junction bases numbered 3, after V lost 0 bases and J lost 2 bases. CDR3 loop: CASSVGTGPNYGYTF. DNA for the CDR3: TGTGCCAGCAGCGTAGGGACAGGGCCGAACTATGGCTACACCTTC. The whole variable domain, filled in from reference TRBV9 and TRBJ1-2, reads DSGVTQTPKHLITATGQRVTLRCSPRSGDLSVYWYQQSLDQGLQFLIQYYNGEERAKGNILERFSAQQFPDLHSELNLSSLELGDSALYFCASSVGTGPNYGYTFGSGTRLTVV.

The V and J genes are TRBV6-1 and TRBJ2-2, with D possibly TRBD2 on 5 matching bases. This CDR3 region has 16 residues. CDR1 is MNHNS and CDR2 is SASEGT in the germline V gene. The V gene lost 2 bases and the J gene lost 12 bases, with 22 bases spanning the gap. The CDR3 DNA is TGTGCCAGCAGTGAACCTTTGTATCAGACTAACGGTCAGCTGTTTTTT. Translated: CASSEPLYQTNGQLFF.

This sequence joins TRBV11-2 and TRBJ2-3; 8 nucleotides match TRBD1. J gave up 2 bases and V 4 bases, and 8 bases lay outside the gene matches. This CDR3 spans 16 amino acids. Germline assignment: CDR1 SGHAT and CDR2 FQNNGV. CDR3 residues: CASSYDRGLPTDTQYF. The DNA of the CDR3 is TGTGCCAGCAGCTATGACAGGGGCTTACCCACAGATACGCAGTATTTT.

This sequence joins TRBV28 and TRBJ2-5; TRBD1 matches at 9 bases. J was trimmed by 3 bases and V by 5 bases; bases with no gene match: 10. Germline V gene lookup returns CDR1 MDHEN and CDR2 SYDVKM. The CDR3 has 16 residues. The DNA for the CDR3 is TGTGCCAGCAGTCCCAACCCCGGGACAGGGAAAGAGACCCAGTACTTC. This translates into CASSPNPGTGKETQYF. The whole variable domain, filled in from reference TRBV28 and TRBJ2-5, reads DVKVTQSSRYLVKRTGEKVFLECVQDMDHENMFWYRQDPGLGLRLIYFSYDVKMKEKGDIPEGYSVSREKKERFSLILESASTNQTSMYLCASSPNPGTGKETQYFGPGTRLLVL.

This clone was seen a handful of times. This chain joins TRBV11-2 and TRBJ2-5, with no clear D. CDR1 and CDR2 from the germline V gene are SGHAT and FQNNGV. CDR3 size: 14 residues. V lost 1 base to trimming and J lost 5 bases, with 11 bases between them. CDR3 sequence: CASSLGAGAETQYF. The CDR3 bases are TGTGCCAGCAGCTTAGGAGCCGGAGCGGAGACCCAGTACTTC.

This chain links TRBV7-9 with TRBJ1-1; D is perhaps TRBD1 (6 bases). Per the germline V gene, CDR1 is SEHNR and CDR2 is FQNEAQ (reference sequence). Between the trimmed V and J ends, which lost 5 bases and 3 bases, there was a span of 16 bases. The CDR3 is 15 residues long. This chain's CDR3 is CASSPGTGRDTEAFF. Here the CDR3 DNA reads TGTGCCAGCAGCCCTGGAACAGGGAGGGACACTGAAGCTTTCTTT.

The chain couples TRBV5-6 to TRBJ2-2; 15 bases match TRBD2. The J segment lost 3 bases and the V segment lost 4 bases, leaving 7 bases of the junction unmatched. The CDR3 runs to 18 residues. Germline CDR1 SGHDT, CDR2 YYEEEE. The CDR3 DNA reads TGTGCCAGCAGCCGGACTAGCGGGAGGGCCGGGGACACCGGGGAGCTGTTTTTT. It translates to CASSRTSGRAGDTGELFF.

The chain has TRBV9 and TRBJ2-1; 10 nucleotides match TRBD1. V gave up 0 bases and J gave up 9 bases; unmatched junction bases: 9. Germline CDR1 and CDR2: SGDLS and YYNGEE. The length of the CDR3 is 16 residues. The DNA for the CDR3 is TGTGCCAGCAGCGTAGGGGTGGGACAGGGGTCGGGTGAGCAGTTCTTC. Translation: CASSVGVGQGSGEQFF.

This chain uses TRBV4-3 with TRBJ1-1; D is uncertain. The ends were cut back, 6 bases at V and 1 base at J, with 24 bases in the middle. CDR3 length: 18 residues. The germline V gene has CDR1 LGHNA and CDR2 YSLEER. CDR3: CASSTHVREGWKNTEAFF. The CDR3 DNA reads TGCGCCAGCAGTACCCATGTTAGGGAGGGATGGAAGAACACTGAAGCTTTCTTT.

The chain joins TRBV14 to TRBJ2-1; 13 bases fit TRBD2. Germline lookup yields CDR1 SGHDN and CDR2 FVKESK. The V gene end was trimmed by 4 bases and the J gene end by 10 bases; junction bases not matched to a gene: 7. This CDR3 has 15 residues. Here the CDR3 DNA reads TGTGCCAGCAGCCCCAGACTAGCGGGAGGAGGCGAGCAGTTCTTC. Translation: CASSPRLAGGGEQFF.